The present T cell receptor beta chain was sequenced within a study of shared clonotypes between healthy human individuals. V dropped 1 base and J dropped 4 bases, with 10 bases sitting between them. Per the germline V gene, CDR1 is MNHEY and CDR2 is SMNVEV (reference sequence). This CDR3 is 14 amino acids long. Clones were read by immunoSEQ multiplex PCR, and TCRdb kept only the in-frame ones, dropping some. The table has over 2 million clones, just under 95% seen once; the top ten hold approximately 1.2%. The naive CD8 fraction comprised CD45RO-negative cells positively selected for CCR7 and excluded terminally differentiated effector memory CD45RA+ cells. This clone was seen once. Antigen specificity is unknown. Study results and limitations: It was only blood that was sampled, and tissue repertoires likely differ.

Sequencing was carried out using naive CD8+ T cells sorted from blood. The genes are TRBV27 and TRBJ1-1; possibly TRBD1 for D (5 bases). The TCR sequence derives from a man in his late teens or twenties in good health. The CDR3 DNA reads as TGTGCCAGCAGTTTATTAGGGGAGGTCACTGAAGCTTTCTTT. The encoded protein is CASSLLGEVTEAFF.